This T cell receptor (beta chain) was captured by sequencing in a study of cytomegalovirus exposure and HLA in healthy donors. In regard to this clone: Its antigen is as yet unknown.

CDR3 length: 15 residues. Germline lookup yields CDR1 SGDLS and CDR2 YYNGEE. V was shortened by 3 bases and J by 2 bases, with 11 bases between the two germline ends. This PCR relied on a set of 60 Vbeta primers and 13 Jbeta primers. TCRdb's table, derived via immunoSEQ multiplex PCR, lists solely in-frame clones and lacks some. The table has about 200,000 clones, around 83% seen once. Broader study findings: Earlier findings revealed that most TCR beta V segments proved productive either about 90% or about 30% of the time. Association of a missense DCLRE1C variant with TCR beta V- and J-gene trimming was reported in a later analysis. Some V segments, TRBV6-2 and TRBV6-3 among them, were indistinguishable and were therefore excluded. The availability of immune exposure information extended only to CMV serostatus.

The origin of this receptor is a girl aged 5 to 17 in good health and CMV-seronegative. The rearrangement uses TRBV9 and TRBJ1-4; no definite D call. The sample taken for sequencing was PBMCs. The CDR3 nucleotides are TGTGCCAGCAGCGGGAGTGGGAGGACTAATGAAAAACTGTTTTTT. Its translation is CASSGSGRTNEKLFF.